These 10 T cell receptor beta chains share one sample of origin, sequenced in a study of T cell repertoires in cytomegalovirus infection. TCRdb redid the calling of the reads with MiXCR, one entry per CDR3 protein. This table has 300,000 to 400,000 distinct CDR3 sequences, approximately 25% appearing once. These receptors' antigens are unknown. The specimen was cultured PBMCs, collected from culture after CMV antigen stimulation. These receptors came from a human donor in good health (CMV status not recorded). Some clones in this sample may be carry-over from other donors' samples.

The chain recombines TRBV7-3 with TRBJ1-4, with D tentatively TRBD1 (6 bases). The V gene's germline CDR1 is SGHTA and CDR2 FQGTGA. The CDR3 covers 15 residues. The V end was cut by 0 bases, the J end by 5 bases, with 10 bases between. The CDR3 DNA sequence: TGTGCCAGCAGCTTAACGGCAGGACAGAATGAAAAACTGTTTTTT. Translating gives CASSLTAGQNEKLFF.

This CDR3 reads CASRPADSYEQYV. CDR3 nucleotides: TGTGCCAGTAGGCCAGCGGACTCCTACGAGCAGTACGTC. V is TRBV19 and J is TRBJ2-7; TRBD2 might be the D (5 bases). Trimming took off 6 bases at V and 0 bases at J, with 9 bases between the two ends. Germline V gene lookup returns CDR1 LNHDA and CDR2 SQIVND (reference sequence). This CDR3 contains 13 residues.

The rearrangement joins TRBV7-9 to TRBJ2-1; a weak D match, TRBD2 (5 bases). V shed 5 bases and J shed 1 base, with 15 bases lying between them. Germline V gene data show CDR1 as SEHNR and CDR2 as FQNEAQ (reference sequence). There are 16 residues in the CDR3. The CDR3 nucleotides are TGTGCCAGCAGCCAAGGACTTGCGAGGTCCTACAATGAGCAGTTCTTC. This gives the protein CASSQGLARSYNEQFF.

The chain's CDR3 is CASSLASSEQFF. Written as DNA, the CDR3 is TGTGCCAGCAGCTTAGCCTCAAGTGAGCAGTTCTTC. The V and J genes are TRBV11-2 and TRBJ2-1; the D is unclear. CDR3 length equals 12 residues. Trimming removed 1 base from V and 9 bases from J, with 7 bases in between. The germline gives CDR1 SGHAT, CDR2 FQNNGV.

This clonotype was seen ten or more times. The chain is built from TRBV7-2 and TRBJ1-6; the match to TRBD1 covers 8 bases. The CDR3 covers 13 residues. V lost 3 bases, J lost 13 bases, and 5 bases stayed unmatched. Per the germline V gene, CDR1 is SGHTA and CDR2 is FQGNSA. The chain's CDR3 is CASSLDREMPLHF. The DNA for the CDR3 is TGTGCCAGCAGCTTGGACAGGGAGATGCCCCTCCACTTT. The entire variable domain, with the rest obtained from reference TRBV7-2 and TRBJ1-6, is as follows: GAGVSQSPSNKVTEKGKDVELRCDPISGHTALYWYRQSLGQGLEFLIYFQGNSAPDKSGLPSDRFSAERTGGSVSTLTIQRTQQEDSAVYLCASSLDREMPLHFGNGTRLTVT.

In this sample, this clonotype turned up a few times. The J gene is TRBJ2-1, the V gene TRBV19, with 7 bases aligning to TRBD2. Germline V gives CDR1 LNHDA, CDR2 SQIVND (reference sequence). The CDR3 totals 17 residues. Trimming cost V 5 bases and J 0 bases; bases outside gene matches: 10. In nucleotides, the CDR3 is TGTGCCAGTAGTCCCTCCACTAGCGCGAGCTCCTACAATGAGCAGTTCTTC. Amino acids: CASSPSTSASSYNEQFF. Full variable domain (remainder filled in from reference TRBV19 and TRBJ2-1): DGGITQSPKYLFRKEGQNVTLSCEQNLNHDAMYWYRQDPGQGLRLIYYSQIVNDFQKGDIAEGYSVSREKKESFPLTVTSAQKNPTAFYLCASSPSTSASSYNEQFFGPGTRLTVL.

V gene TRBV7-8 combines with J gene TRBJ1-5; no definite D call. V lost 1 base, J lost 2 bases, and 9 bases lay in between. The length of the CDR3 is 15 residues. Per the germline V gene, CDR1 is SGHVS and CDR2 is FQNEAQ. The CDR3 region is CASSLEPVGNQPQHF. CDR3 sequence (DNA): TGTGCCAGCAGCTTAGAGCCGGTGGGCAATCAGCCCCAGCATTTT.

This clonotype was picked up many times. This chain links TRBV7-6 with TRBJ2-3, with 10 positions matching TRBD2. V shed 1 base and J 4 bases; nucleotides not matched to a gene: 5. The germline V gene encodes CDR1 SGHVS and CDR2 FNYEAQ. The CDR3 has 16 amino acids. CDR3: CASSLVSSGSPDTQYF. In DNA, the CDR3 is TGTGCCAGCAGCTTAGTGTCTAGCGGGAGCCCAGATACGCAGTATTTT. Full variable domain (remainder filled in from reference TRBV7-6 and TRBJ2-3): GAGVSQSPRYKVTKRGQDVALRCDPISGHVSLYWYRQALGQGPEFLTYFNYEAQQDKSGLPNDRFSAERPEGSISTLTIQRTEQRDSAMYRCASSLVSSGSPDTQYFGPGTRLTVL.

The rearrangement links TRBV7-6 to TRBJ1-1; 7 bases are a match to TRBD1. In germline, CDR1 is SGHVS, CDR2 FNYEAQ. Unmatched junction bases numbered 8, after V lost 6 bases and J lost 4 bases. The CDR3 is 14 residues long. CDR3 coding DNA: TGTGCCAGCAGTCAGGGGGGGAAGATCACTGAAGCTTTCTTT. It encodes CASSQGGKITEAFF. Variable domain in full (rest from reference TRBV7-6 and TRBJ1-1): GAGVSQSPRYKVTKRGQDVALRCDPISGHVSLYWYRQALGQGPEFLTYFNYEAQQDKSGLPNDRFSAERPEGSISTLTIQRTEQRDSAMYRCASSQGGKITEAFFGQGTRLTVV.

J is TRBJ1-1 and V is TRBV6-6, with D unclear. CDR1 is MNHNY and CDR2 is SVGAGI in the germline V gene (reference sequence). The CDR3 loop spans 13 amino acids. With 2 bases removed from V and 8 bases from J, the gap between germline ends came to 12 bases. Here the CDR3 DNA reads TGTGCCAGCAGTTACGGGTCAGTTACCGAAGCTTTCTTT. Its protein is CASSYGSVTEAFF.